A selection of T cell receptor beta chains follows, all from one sample in a study of T cells after yellow fever vaccination. TCRdb fed the 5' RACE reads into MiXCR, producing one record per CDR3 protein. The sample has about 340,000 distinct CDR3 sequences, 9.5% to 15% seen once; the top ten hold more than 3%. The sample consisted of CD4+ T cells sorted from PBMCs, taken 15 days after the yellow fever booster vaccination. The receptors originated from a man aged 18 to 29 who received the YFV17D yellow fever vaccine. CDR3s include the opening cysteine and the closing phenylalanine or tryptophan. Fields, in order: J gene, V gene, clone size, D gene, CDR3 DNA, CDR3 protein. The D gene is left open where the match is weak. Expanded clones get a size class; other rows say once, few or many, or leave the size out.

>TRBJ2-5|TRBV7-2|.|.
TGTGCCAGCAGCTTAATGTGGGGTGGGCAAGAGACCCAGTACTTC
CASSLMWGGQETQYF
>TRBJ1-1|TRBV3-1|few|TRBD1
TGTGCCAGCAGCTACCCGGGACAGGGAGGTACTGAAGCTTTCTTT
CASSYPGQGGTEAFF
>TRBJ1-5|TRBV20-1|few|.
TGCAGTGCTAGGGTTGGGGCGCGCAATCAGCCCCAGCATTTT
CSARVGARNQPQHF
>TRBJ1-2|TRBV18|few|.
TGTGCCAGCTCACCACGAGGGGATAACTATGGCTACACCTTC
CASSPRGDNYGYTF
>TRBJ2-3|TRBV15|few|.
TGTGCCACCAGCAGAGATCTAGAGAGCACAGATACGCAGTATTTT
CATSRDLESTDTQYF
>TRBJ1-1|TRBV9|.|.
TGTGCCAGCAGCGTAGGCGGACTAACGAACACTGAAGCTTTCTTT
CASSVGGLTNTEAFF
>TRBJ2-3|TRBV7-2|many|.
TGTGCCAGCAGCGAGACCCCCTGGGGAAATACGCAGTATTTT
CASSETPWGNTQYF
>TRBJ2-6|TRBV5-6|few|TRBD1
TGTGCCAGCAGCTTTGCAGGGGGCTGGAGCTCTGGGGCCAACGTCCTGACTTTC
CASSFAGGWSSGANVLTF
>TRBJ2-2|TRBV4-1|few|.
TGCGCCAGCAGCCAAGATGCTCCACCAAGACGGGAGCTGTTTTTT
CASSQDAPPRRELFF
>TRBJ2-4|TRBV5-1|.|.
TGCGCCAGCAGCCCGGGTCTACAGGGCGGGAAAAACATTCAGTACTTC
CASSPGLQGGKNIQYF
>TRBJ1-1|TRBV28|few|TRBD1
TGTGCCAGCAGCCCTCCGGGACAGGGCTTCACTGAAGCTTTCTTT
CASSPPGQGFTEAFF
>TRBJ2-3|TRBV30|few|.
TGTGCCTGGAAGTGGACAGGCACAGATACGCAGTATTTT
CAWKWTGTDTQYF
>TRBJ1-1|TRBV7-9|few|TRBD1
TGTGCCAGCAGCCCAGGGGGACACCGAGACGGTGAAGCTTTCTTT
CASSPGGHRDGEAFF
>TRBJ2-6|TRBV6-5|many|.
TGTGCCAGCAGCCCTTTCGGCGCTTTCTGGGCCAACGTCCTGACTTTC
CASSPFGAFWANVLTF
>TRBJ2-5|TRBV20-1|.|.
TGCAGTGCCACCGGAAGAGCTCGGGGAGGAGAGACCCAGTACTTC
CSATGRARGGETQYF
>TRBJ1-5|TRBV28|few|TRBD1
TGTGCCATCATCACAGGGGCAGCCGGAGGGCCCCAGCATTTT
CAIITGAAGGPQHF
>TRBJ2-1|TRBV7-3|.|TRBD1
TGTGCCAGCAGCCCCGGGACAGGGAGAAACAATGAGCAGTTCTTC
CASSPGTGRNNEQFF
>TRBJ2-3|TRBV5-1|.|TRBD2
TGCGCCAGCAGCAGAACGACTAGCGAAGGGGGAGATACGCAGTATTTT
CASSRTTSEGGDTQYF
>TRBJ1-1|TRBV20-1|few|.
TGCAGTGCCTGGAAGACAGAGAACACTGAAGCTTTCTTT
CSAWKTENTEAFF
>TRBJ2-3|TRBV6-2/TRBV6-3|few|.
TGTGCCAGCAGTTACCGACGAGACATACGGGGCACAGATACGCAGTATTTT
CASSYRRDIRGTDTQYF
>TRBJ1-1|TRBV18|.|.
TGTGCCAGCTCACCACAAATAGATGACACTGAAGCTTTCTTT
CASSPQIDDTEAFF
>TRBJ1-2|TRBV12-3/TRBV12-4|.|TRBD1
TGTGCCAGCAGTCACAGACAGGGCATGAGTTACCATGGCTACACCTTC
CASSHRQGMSYHGYTF
>TRBJ2-3|TRBV24-1|.|.
TGTGCCACCGGCGGGAACACAGATACGCAGTATTTT
CATGGNTDTQYF
>TRBJ2-1|TRBV7-2|.|.
TGTGCCAGCAGCTTGGATAACATGGATGAGCAGTTCTTC
CASSLDNMDEQFF
>TRBJ2-5|TRBV25-1|few|TRBD1
TGTGCCAGCAGTAACAGGGGAGAGACCCAGTACTTC
CASSNRGETQYF
>TRBJ2-1|TRBV20-1|.|TRBD1
TGCAGTGCGGCAAGGGGACAGGGGAGCAGCGATGAGCAGTTCTTC
CSAARGQGSSDEQFF
>TRBJ2-5|TRBV5-1|.|TRBD2
TGCGCCAGCCAACCGACTAGCGGGGGGCCGCAAGAGACCCAGTACTTC
CASQPTSGGPQETQYF
>TRBJ1-2|TRBV7-2|few|.
TGTGCCAGCAGCCCCGATCCGACCTCCTATGGCTACACCTTC
CASSPDPTSYGYTF
>TRBJ2-3|TRBV10-1|.|.
TGCGCCAGCAGTGAGGGGGTGATTAGGGCAGATACGCAGTATTTT
CASSEGVIRADTQYF
>TRBJ2-3|TRBV4-3|many|TRBD1
TGCGCCAGCAGCCACCCCGGGACAGGGACGACAGATACGCAGTATTTT
CASSHPGTGTTDTQYF
>TRBJ1-5|TRBV6-5|many|TRBD1
TGTGCCAGCAGTCGACAGGGTATGGGCAATCAGCCCCAGCATTTT
CASSRQGMGNQPQHF
>TRBJ1-6|TRBV15|.|.
TGTGCCACCAGCAGAGATCGCTTCTCCTATAATTCACCCCTCCACTTT
CATSRDRFSYNSPLHF
>TRBJ2-1|TRBV24-1|.|TRBD1
TGTGCCACCAGTGACGCCGGACAGGGTGACTACAATGAGCAGTTCTTC
CATSDAGQGDYNEQFF
>TRBJ2-7|TRBV4-2|.|TRBD1
TGTGCCAGCAGCCCAGGGGGGGGGGACAGGGACTACGAGCAGTACTTC
CASSPGGGDRDYEQYF